Each of the 19 T cell receptor beta chains below was sequenced from the same sample in a study of T cell changes during pregnancy in multiple sclerosis. Data came from immunoSEQ multiplex PCR; TCRdb stores just in-frame clones and leaves some out. Altogether about 42,000 clones are present, around 89% being singletons, with the ten largest covering more than 0.9%. The input for sequencing was CD4+ T cells from peripheral blood mononuclear cells, taken in the second trimester of pregnancy. Every receptor here comes from a female donor with multiple sclerosis, enrolled in a pregnancy study.

The gene calls are TRBV15 and TRBJ2-3; no clear D. Trimming took 5 bases from V and 8 from J, leaving 17 bases between them. The CDR3 sequence is 14 residues long. Germline V gene sequence: CDR1 LNHNV, CDR2 YYDKDF (reference sequence). The CDR3 loop reads CATSSRTTTRTQYF. The CDR3 DNA reads TGTGCCACCAGCTCCCGAACCACTACTCGTACGCAGTATTTT.

Regarding this clone: One end of the junction is discordant with germline, which a read error may explain. V usage is TRBV2 and J usage is TRBJ2-7; no firm D call. CDR3 size: 13 residues. Germline assignment: CDR1 SNHLY and CDR2 FYNNEI. CDR3 loop: CASSEARPPNSNF. The CDR3 nucleotides read TGTGCCAGCAGTGAAGCGCGGCCACCCAATAGCAACTTC.

CDR3 in DNA: TGCGCCAGCAGCTCCCCTCTGGGCCTCTCCTACAATGAGCAGTTCTTC. The encoded protein is CASSSPLGLSYNEQFF. The chain has TRBV5-1 and TRBJ2-1, with unresolved D. Germline V gives CDR1 SGHRS, CDR2 YFSETQ. The CDR3 is made up of 16 amino acids. V gave up 3 bases and J gave up 0 bases, with 13 bases separating them.

V gene TRBV11-3 combines with J gene TRBJ1-1, with a tentative D call TRBD1 (5 bases). The germline V gene has CDR1 SGHNT and CDR2 YENEEA. The CDR3 extends over 15 amino acids. The V end lost 5 bases, the J end lost 7 bases, and 20 bases lay between the germline ends. CDR3 loop: CASSHRAGPVLEAFF. In DNA form, the CDR3 reads TGTGCCAGCAGCCATCGAGCGGGGCCCGTTCTTGAAGCTTTCTTT.

The rearrangement links TRBV29-1 to TRBJ1-2; D is possibly TRBD1 (6 bases). Germline V gives CDR1 SQVTM, CDR2 ANQGSEA. The CDR3 covers 13 residues. Trimming shortened V by 6 bases and J by 6 bases, and 17 bases separated the two germline ends. The CDR3 DNA is TGCAGCGTATCACCGACAGGCATACATGGCTACACCTTC. Encoded protein: CSVSPTGIHGYTF.

The chain is built from TRBV9 and TRBJ2-7; maybe TRBD2 (5 bases). Germline assignment: CDR1 SGDLS and CDR2 YYNGEE. The CDR3 is made up of 14 amino acids. V lost 0 bases and J lost 3, with 10 bases in between. CDR3 loop: CASSVAGTDYEQYF. The CDR3 DNA reads as TGTGCCAGCAGCGTAGCGGGAACGGACTACGAGCAGTACTTC.

This chain links TRBV6-1 with TRBJ2-3, with 12 positions matching TRBD2. The CDR3 spans 16 residues. Germline lookup yields CDR1 MNHNS and CDR2 SASEGT. The J segment lost 1 base and the V segment lost 3 bases, leaving 2 bases of the junction unmatched. The CDR3 is CASSDRLAGGTDTQYF. The CDR3 nucleotides are TGTGCCAGCAGTGACCGACTAGCGGGAGGCACAGATACGCAGTATTTT.

The J gene is TRBJ2-5, the V gene TRBV11-2; 9 bases are shared with TRBD2. The CDR3 is made up of 14 amino acids. With 8 bases clipped from V and 7 bases from J, the junction kept 11 bases outside the gene matches. Germline lookup yields CDR1 SGHAT and CDR2 FQNNGV. The CDR3 DNA reads as TGTGCCAGCCATCCTAGCGGGGCCCAGGGGACCCAGTACTTC. Amino acids: CASHPSGAQGTQYF.

The genes are TRBV19 and TRBJ2-2; D might be TRBD1 (6 bases). The V gene lost 4 bases and the J gene lost 6 bases, with 12 bases spanning the gap. Looked up from germline, CDR1 is LNHDA and CDR2 is SQIVND (reference sequence). The CDR3 contains 14 residues. The CDR3: CASSKGGRAGELFF. The CDR3 nucleotides read TGTGCCAGTAGTAAAGGGGGAAGGGCCGGGGAGCTGTTTTTT.

The V gene is TRBV29-1, the J gene TRBJ2-7; tentative D call: TRBD1 (6 bases). This CDR3 contains 12 residues. In germline, CDR1 is SQVTM, CDR2 ANQGSEA. Trimming removed 1 base from V and 6 bases from J, with 10 bases in between. CDR3 nucleotides: TGCAGCGTTGAAGCAGGGGCCCTCGAGCAGTACTTC. Protein product: CSVEAGALEQYF.

This chain joins TRBV5-4 and TRBJ1-4, with 7 bases matching TRBD1. Looked up from germline, CDR1 is SGHNT and CDR2 is YYREEE (reference sequence). Losses at the gene ends were 5 bases for V and 0 bases for J; bases not matched to a gene: 4. The CDR3 length is 15 residues. The CDR3 DNA reads TGTGCCAGCAGTTCAGGACAGGCAACTAATGAAAAACTGTTTTTT. It codes for CASSSGQATNEKLFF.

The gene calls are TRBV7-6 and TRBJ2-5; 8 bases are shared with TRBD2. Looked up from germline, CDR1 is SGHVS and CDR2 is FNYEAQ. This CDR3 comprises 14 residues. The trim removed 5 bases at V and 5 bases at J, leaving 7 bases unmatched. CDR3 sequence (DNA): TGTGCCAGCAGCCCTGGGACTAGGCGGGAGACCCAGTACTTC. It yields the protein CASSPGTRRETQYF. Full variable domain (missing parts from reference TRBV7-6 and TRBJ2-5): GAGVSQSPRYKVTKRGQDVALRCDPISGHVSLYWYRQALGQGPEFLTYFNYEAQQDKSGLPNDRFSAERPEGSISTLTIQRTEQRDSAMYRCASSPGTRRETQYFGPGTRLLVL.

V usage is TRBV7-2 and J usage is TRBJ2-2, with D possibly TRBD2 on 7 matching bases. Germline V lookup: CDR1 SGHTA, CDR2 FQGNSA. CDR3 length: 16 amino acids. The V end lost 1 base, the J end lost 4 bases, and 13 bases lay between the germline ends. The CDR3 loop is CASSLVGGGGTGELFF. The CDR3 DNA reads TGTGCCAGCAGCTTAGTTGGGGGCGGGGGCACCGGGGAGCTGTTTTTT.

The chain joins TRBV18 to TRBJ1-4; D not certain. Germline V lookup: CDR1 KGHSH, CDR2 LQKENI. V lost 0 bases to trimming and J lost 8 bases, with 10 bases between them. CDR3 length: 14 residues. As DNA, the CDR3 is TGTGCCAGCTCACCACCGGGCAGTGAAGAAAAACTGTTTTTT. Translated: CASSPPGSEEKLFF.

This CDR3 reads CASSLFFAGYEQYF. The DNA of the CDR3 is TGTGCCAGCAGCTTATTCTTTGCCGGTTACGAGCAGTACTTC. The rearrangement uses TRBV7-8 and TRBJ2-7; no definite D call. V dropped 2 bases and J dropped 4 bases, with 12 bases sitting between them. The CDR3 length is 14 residues. CDR1 is SGHVS and CDR2 is FQNEAQ in the germline V gene.

The chain carries TRBV4-3 and TRBJ1-2; tentatively, D is TRBD1 (5 bases). CDR1 and CDR2 from the germline V gene are LGHNA and YSLEER. V was clipped by 3 bases and J by 14 bases, with 25 bases between them. CDR3 length equals 15 residues. The CDR3 sequence: CASSQDIGGRLATTF. CDR3 DNA: TGCGCCAGCAGCCAGGACATTGGAGGGCGGCTGGCTACGACCTTC.

The chain recombines TRBV5-1 with TRBJ1-2; no clear D gene. Germline V lookup: CDR1 SGHRS, CDR2 YFSETQ. The CDR3 is 15 amino acids. Trimming removed 0 bases at V and 4 bases at J, with 13 bases between. As DNA, the CDR3 is TGCGCCAGCAGCTTGGATGGGCAGGCCCTCTATGGCTACACCTTC. This codes for CASSLDGQALYGYTF.

V usage is TRBV2 and J usage is TRBJ2-1; TRBD1 matches at 8 bases. This CDR3 has 15 residues. With 7 bases clipped from V and 0 bases from J, the junction kept 5 bases outside the gene matches. CDR1 and CDR2 (germline): SNHLY, FYNNEI. The CDR3 bases are TGTGCCAGCAAAAAAGGACAGGGCTCCTACAATGAGCAGTTCTTC. Translating it yields CASKKGQGSYNEQFF.

Here the CDR3 reads CASSRDLLGDNTGELFF. Here the CDR3 DNA reads TGTGCCAGCAGCCGAGATTTACTGGGAGATAACACCGGGGAGCTGTTTTTT. The rearrangement joins TRBV4-2 to TRBJ2-2; D is possibly TRBD2 (5 bases). Germline CDR1 reads LGHNA; CDR2 reads YNFKEQ. This CDR3 has 17 residues. Trimming removed 4 bases from V and 2 bases from J, with 17 bases in between.